One sample yielded the 29 T cell receptor beta chains listed below, sequenced in a study of blood T cell repertoires in COVID-19. Generated by immunoSEQ multiplex PCR, the TCRdb table keeps only in-frame clones and is missing some. The sample records about 380,000 clones, over 75% being singletons. Sequencing was done on a sample of PBMCs or T cells enriched from blood (not recorded which). The receptors shown here come from a man in his thirties or forties who had recovered from COVID-19.

This chain uses TRBV3-1 (or the pseudogene TRBV3-2) with TRBJ2-7; TRBD2 matches at 13 bases. The V and J ends lost 1 base and 1 base, in that order; junction bases with no gene match: 4. The CDR3 loop spans 17 amino acids. Germline CDR1 and CDR2: LGHDT and YNNKEL (reference sequence). The CDR3 DNA follows: TGTGCCAGCAGCCAAGGACTAGCGGGGGGCCCATCCTACGAGCAGTACTTC. The encoded protein is CASSQGLAGGPSYEQYF.

On this clone: The sample carries other DNA sequences with the same CDR3. This CDR3 reads CASSSRTGNTEAFF. The CDR3 nucleotides are TGCGCCAGCAGCTCTCGGACAGGGAACACTGAAGCTTTCTTT. V and J are TRBV5-1 and TRBJ1-1; 7 bases match TRBD1. CDR3 length: 14 residues. The germline CDR1 and CDR2 sequences are SGHRS and YFSETQ. J was trimmed by 1 base and V by 3 bases; bases with no gene match: 3.

The chain employs TRBV19 and TRBJ2-7; TRBD1 matches 7 bases. V was pared by 5 bases and J by 0 bases, with 7 bases of the junction left unmatched. Looked up from germline, CDR1 is LNHDA and CDR2 is SQIVND (reference sequence). The CDR3 consists of 15 residues. CDR3 in DNA: TGTGCCAGTAGTGGTTGGGGGACAGACTCCTACGAGCAGTACTTC. Protein: CASSGWGTDSYEQYF.

The V call is TRBV6-6, the J call TRBJ2-7, with a possible D match to TRBD2 (5 bases). Germline V CDR1 and CDR2: MNHNY, SVGAGI (reference sequence). CDR3 length equals 13 residues. V was pared by 7 bases and J by 3 bases, with 13 bases between. The CDR3 sequence is CASNGGRFYEQYF. CDR3 nucleotide sequence: TGTGCCAGCAATGGAGGACGGTTCTACGAGCAGTACTTC.

This clone occurred once. The genes are TRBV7-9 and TRBJ2-1; D not certain. The V end lost 4 bases, the J end lost 12 bases, and 13 bases lay between the germline ends. In germline, CDR1 is SEHNR, CDR2 FQNEAQ (reference sequence). This CDR3 spans 12 amino acids. This chain's CDR3 is CASSSNPGGQFF. The CDR3 nucleotides are TGTGCCAGCAGCTCGAATCCGGGTGGGCAGTTCTTC.

This clone was seen only a few times. The chain couples TRBV20-1 to TRBJ1-1; no clear D. In germline, CDR1 is DFQATT, CDR2 SNEGSKA (reference sequence). The CDR3 is 11 residues long. V was clipped by 4 bases and J by 5 bases, with 8 bases between them. CDR3 loop: CSAMAGTEAFF. CDR3 DNA sequence: TGCAGTGCTATGGCGGGGACTGAAGCTTTCTTT.

The chain recombines TRBV7-9 with TRBJ1-5; D uncertain. This CDR3 contains 16 residues. V dropped 0 bases and J dropped 1 base, with 10 bases sitting between them. Germline V CDR1 and CDR2: SEHNR, FQNEAQ (reference sequence). In DNA, the CDR3 is TGTGCCAGCAGCTTAGCGTCGTGGCAGAGCAATCAGCCCCAGCATTTT. This gives the protein CASSLASWQSNQPQHF.

The chain recombines TRBV4-1 with TRBJ2-1; TRBD1 agrees at 10 bases. The CDR3 runs 17 residues. V lost 2 bases to trimming and J lost 8 bases; unmatched junction nucleotides: 12. The germline V gene has CDR1 MGHRA and CDR2 YSYEKL. CDR3 amino acids: CASSQTAGQGVVDEQFF. In DNA, the CDR3 is TGCGCCAGCAGCCAAACGGCCGGACAGGGGGTAGTGGATGAGCAGTTCTTC.

This clone was counted a single time. The rearrangement joins TRBV9 to TRBJ2-7, with 9 nucleotides matching TRBD2. The CDR3 has 15 amino acids. V lost 0 bases and J lost 2; bases outside the gene matches: 3. Germline values: CDR1 SGDLS, CDR2 YYNGEE. The CDR3 sequence is CASSVGGGETYEQYF. CDR3 in DNA: TGTGCCAGCAGCGTAGGCGGGGGGGAAACCTACGAGCAGTACTTC. The full variable domain, its missing parts supplied by reference TRBV9 and TRBJ2-7, is DSGVTQTPKHLITATGQRVTLRCSPRSGDLSVYWYQQSLDQGLQFLIQYYNGEERAKGNILERFSAQQFPDLHSELNLSSLELGDSALYFCASSVGGGETYEQYFGPGTRLTVT.

The chain links TRBV6-4 to TRBJ2-3; 10 nucleotides match TRBD2. Germline CDR1 MRHNA, CDR2 SNTAGT. Trimming cost V 3 bases and J 4 bases; bases outside gene matches: 7. This CDR3 region has 16 residues. In DNA form, the CDR3 reads TGTGCCAGCAGTGAAAGACTAGCGGGTGGATCAGATACGCAGTATTTT. Protein: CASSERLAGGSDTQYF.

The chain uses TRBV24-1 and TRBJ1-2; D is unclear. Trimming left V 2 bases short and J 7 bases short, with 19 bases between. CDR3 length: 16 residues. In germline, CDR1 is KGHDR, CDR2 SFDVKD. The CDR3 nucleotides are TGTGCCACCAGTGATTCCCCCCCGCCTGGGCAAAGTGGCTACACCTTC. Amino acids: CATSDSPPPGQSGYTF.

This sequence joins TRBV7-9 and TRBJ1-6; D ambiguous. The V end lost 4 bases, the J end lost 0 bases, and 10 bases lay between the germline ends. CDR3 length equals 16 residues. Germline CDR1 is SEHNR and CDR2 is FQNEAQ (reference sequence). CDR3 DNA: TGTGCCAGCAGCTCGTCTCGGGGCTCCTATAATTCACCCCTCCACTTT. The encoded protein is CASSSSRGSYNSPLHF.

The chain links TRBV6-5 to TRBJ1-5, with D tentatively TRBD1 (5 bases). The V gene's germline CDR1 is MNHEY and CDR2 SVGAGI. CDR3 length equals 14 residues. V was shortened by 6 bases and J by 5 bases, with 14 bases between the two germline ends. The CDR3 loop reads CASSTQGRDQPQHF. The CDR3 DNA reads as TGTGCCAGCAGCACCCAGGGTCGCGATCAGCCCCAGCATTTT.

This clone was recorded a few times. The rearrangement links TRBV29-1 to TRBJ2-1, with D perhaps TRBD1 (6 bases). The germline gives CDR1 SQVTM, CDR2 ANQGSEA. Trimming removed 6 bases at V and 9 bases at J, with 15 bases between. The CDR3 has 12 amino acids. The CDR3 sequence: CSVPRGRGEQFF. CDR3 sequence (DNA): TGCAGCGTCCCCAGGGGTCGGGGTGAGCAGTTCTTC.

This rearrangement joins TRBV7-2 to TRBJ2-1, with 8 bases identical to TRBD2. The germline gives CDR1 SGHTA, CDR2 FQGNSA. This CDR3 contains 15 residues. V lost 7 bases to trimming and J lost 0 bases; unmatched junction nucleotides: 5. CDR3 amino acids: CASTPGGTSYNEQFF. The CDR3 region has the DNA TGTGCCAGCACCCCGGGGGGGACCTCCTACAATGAGCAGTTCTTC.

The V gene is TRBV5-6, the J gene TRBJ2-7; tentatively, D is TRBD2 (6 bases). With 5 bases removed from V and 2 bases from J, the gap between germline ends came to 20 bases. Germline CDR1 SGHDT, CDR2 YYEEEE. CDR3 size: 16 residues. Written as DNA, the CDR3 is TGTGCCAGCAGTCAAGGGGAGGCATCAGTCCCCTACGAGCAGTACTTC. Translating it yields CASSQGEASVPYEQYF.

The chain links TRBV10-3 to TRBJ2-7; D possibly corresponds to TRBD1 (5 bases). Trimming shortened V by 3 bases and J by 0 bases, and 15 bases separated the two germline ends. Germline loops: CDR1 ENHRY, CDR2 SYGVKD. CDR3 length: 16 amino acids. CDR3 DNA: TGTGCCATCAGTGATTTCCGGACACAGAGCTCCTACGAGCAGTACTTC. Translation: CAISDFRTQSSYEQYF.

The V and J genes are TRBV27 and TRBJ2-1, with TRBD2 matching over 13 bases. V was pared by 5 bases and J by 8 bases, with 6 bases of the junction left unmatched. Germline values: CDR1 MNHEY, CDR2 SMNVEV (reference sequence). This CDR3 spans 15 amino acids. Here the CDR3 reads CASSPRTSGGHEQFF. In DNA form, the CDR3 reads TGTGCCAGCAGTCCCAGGACTAGCGGGGGTCATGAGCAGTTCTTC.

The CDR3 reads CASSQGQGRHQPQHF. The DNA of the CDR3 is TGTGCCAGCAGCCAAGGACAGGGCAGGCATCAGCCCCAGCATTTT. V is TRBV3-1 (or the pseudogene TRBV3-2) and J is TRBJ1-5; 7 positions match TRBD1. This CDR3 contains 15 residues. Germline CDR1 and CDR2: LGHDT and YNNKEL (reference sequence). J was trimmed by 5 bases and V by 1 base; bases with no gene match: 5.

The chain links TRBV5-4 to TRBJ1-2, with D uncertain. V was pared by 0 bases and J by 6 bases, with 15 bases between. Germline values: CDR1 SGHNT, CDR2 YYREEE (reference sequence). The CDR3 spans 15 residues. CDR3 nucleotide sequence: TGTGCCAGCAGCTTGGCCACAGCACTCGCCCATGGCTACACCTTC. Encoded protein: CASSLATALAHGYTF.

V and J are TRBV19 and TRBJ2-3, with 16 bases lining up with TRBD2. The CDR3 runs to 19 residues. The trim removed 4 bases at V and 3 bases at J, leaving 10 bases unmatched. Germline lookup yields CDR1 LNHDA and CDR2 SQIVND (reference sequence). For the CDR3, the DNA is TGTGCCAGTAGTACTTACGGGACTAGCGGGGGGGCCAGGACAGATACGCAGTATTTT. Translated: CASSTYGTSGGARTDTQYF. The whole variable domain, filled in from reference TRBV19 and TRBJ2-3, reads DGGITQSPKYLFRKEGQNVTLSCEQNLNHDAMYWYRQDPGQGLRLIYYSQIVNDFQKGDIAEGYSVSREKKESFPLTVTSAQKNPTAFYLCASSTYGTSGGARTDTQYFGPGTRLTVL.

The CDR3 bases are TGTGCCAGCGGACAGGGGATCGGCTCCTACGAGCAGTACTTC. This encodes CASGQGIGSYEQYF. This chain uses TRBV2 with TRBJ2-7, with TRBD1 matching over 9 bases. Germline V CDR1 and CDR2: SNHLY, FYNNEI. The length of the CDR3 is 14 residues. V dropped 8 bases and J dropped 0; count of bases not matched to a gene: 5. Filled out from reference TRBV2 and TRBJ2-7, the complete variable domain reads EPEVTQTPSHQVTQMGQEVILRCVPISNHLYFYWYRQILGQKVEFLVSFYNNEISEKSEIFDDQFSVERPDGSNFTLKIRSTKLEDSAMYFCASGQGIGSYEQYFGPGTRLTVT.

This clone was seen more than once but under ten times. At the DNA level, this CDR3 is encoded by other sequences in the same sample as well. The chain recombines TRBV15 with TRBJ1-5; D gene uncertain. This CDR3 is built from 12 residues. Deletions cut 0 bases from V and 7 bases from J, with 4 bases between. Germline CDR1 reads LNHNV; CDR2 reads YYDKDF (reference sequence). The CDR3 DNA follows: TGTGCCACCAGCAGAGATCAACAGCCCCAGCATTTT. Translating it yields CATSRDQQPQHF.

This rearrangement joins TRBV10-3 to TRBJ1-5, with TRBD1 matching 7 bases. The germline V gene encodes CDR1 ENHRY and CDR2 SYGVKD. Trimming removed 8 bases from V and 1 base from J; junction bases left unmatched: 11. There are 16 residues in the CDR3. CDR3 DNA: TGTGCCATCGGGGGTCAGGGGGGTGGGAGCAATCAGCCCCAGCATTTT. Amino acids: CAIGGQGGGSNQPQHF.

This sequence joins TRBV30 and TRBJ2-5, with 7 bases identical to TRBD1. The CDR3 has 16 amino acids. V lost 0 bases and J lost 5; bases outside the gene matches: 12. In germline, CDR1 is GTSNPN, CDR2 SVGIG (reference sequence). The CDR3 sequence is CAWSVQDGTVRETQYF. The CDR3 DNA reads as TGTGCCTGGAGTGTTCAGGACGGGACAGTCAGGGAGACCCAGTACTTC. Variable domain in full (rest from reference TRBV30 and TRBJ2-5): SQTIHQWPATLVQPVGSPLSLECTVEGTSNPNLYWYRQAAGRGLQLLFYSVGIGQISSEVPQNLSASRPQDRQFILSSKKLLLSDSGFYLCAWSVQDGTVRETQYFGPGTRLLVL.

J is TRBJ1-2 and V is TRBV27; 7 nucleotides align to TRBD1. After removal of 5 bases from V and 2 bases from J, the junction contained 5 bases not matched to a gene. Per the germline V gene, CDR1 is MNHEY and CDR2 is SMNVEV (reference sequence). The CDR3 has 14 residues. The CDR3 here is CASSARQGNYGYTF. The CDR3 coding sequence is TGTGCCAGCAGTGCCAGACAGGGAAACTATGGCTACACCTTC.

CDR3 coding DNA: TGCAGTGCTAGTGCGGGTACCACCTATGGCTACACCTTC. Amino acid sequence: CSASAGTTYGYTF. The rearrangement links TRBV20-1 to TRBJ1-2, with unresolved D. V was pared by 3 bases and J by 4 bases, with 12 bases between. The CDR3 extends over 13 amino acids. Germline loops: CDR1 DFQATT, CDR2 SNEGSKA (reference sequence).

V and J are TRBV4-3 and TRBJ1-2, with D perhaps TRBD1 (5 bases). Germline V gives CDR1 LGHNA, CDR2 YSLEER. The V end lost 0 bases, the J end lost 4 bases, and 15 bases lay between the germline ends. The length of the CDR3 is 16 residues. The CDR3 is CASSQDWGPRRYGYTF. In DNA form, the CDR3 reads TGCGCCAGCAGCCAAGATTGGGGCCCCCGACGCTATGGCTACACCTTC.

The rearrangement joins TRBV12-3 or TRBV12-4 to TRBJ2-4; a possible D gene is TRBD2 (7 bases). V was clipped by 10 bases and J by 9 bases, with 13 bases between them. This CDR3 spans 11 amino acids. The CDR3 DNA reads as TGTGCCACCAAGGGGGAGGGCATTCAGTACTTC. Translating it yields CATKGEGIQYF.